Below, one T cell receptor (beta chain) is given with its context. Its antigen is unknown. Profiles of TCR beta VDJ and CDR3 were generated from a genomic DNA template. A single record per CDR3 protein comes from TCRdb applying MiXCR to the reads. The sample has some 160,000 distinct CDR3 sequences, around half seen once. The entry originates in a study of CD8+CD57+ T cells in acquired aplastic anemia. An expansion of CD8+CD57+ cells by flow cytometry had been shown in patients chosen for sequencing. Study results and caveats: Between patients and controls, around 31 CD8+ CDR3 sequences were found in common. Levels of CD8+ Simpson's diversity were not significantly distinct in patients versus controls.

Germline V gene data show CDR1 as MGHDK and CDR2 as SYGVNS. Trimming removed 6 bases from V and 0 bases from J, with 9 bases in between. This CDR3 comprises 14 residues. The source is a human donor with aplastic anemia. Sequenced input: sorted CD4+, CD8+, or CD8+CD57+ T cells (not recorded which) from PBMCs. The rearrangement links TRBV25-1 to TRBJ1-3; D unclear. In DNA form, the CDR3 reads TGTGCCAGCAGCGATATCTTCTCTGGAAACACCATATATTTT. Protein product: CASSDIFSGNTIYF. Drawing the rest from reference TRBV25-1 and TRBJ1-3, the complete variable domain is EADIYQTPRYLVIGTGKKITLECSQTMGHDKMYWYQQDPGMELHLIHYSYGVNSTEKGDLSSESTVSRIRTEHFPLTLESARPSHTSQYLCASSDIFSGNTIYFGEGSWLTVV.